The clone carrying this TCR beta chain showed up just a few times. This sample is drawn from a study of blood T cell repertoires in COVID-19. The wider study: Acute-phase and convalescent COVID-19 samples originated in the United States, Italy and Spain. PBMCs, B-cell-depleted T cells, or T cells provided the cDNA or gDNA that made up the material.

Study processing details: Amplified reference gene primers provided the basis for estimating nucleated cell counts. Generated by immunoSEQ multiplex PCR, the TCRdb table keeps only in-frame clones and is missing some. V, J and clone size reflect that table, while D and trimming were determined from the DNA. Among about 190,000 clones, around 90% were seen once, and the ten largest hold less than 3%. The sample comprised peripheral blood. This sequence was found in a man between 35 and 55 years old with active or convalescent COVID-19.

The CDR3 bases are TGCAGCGTTGAATCCGGGACAGAGCAGTTCTTC. Its protein is CSVESGTEQFF. The chain couples TRBV29-1 to TRBJ2-1; tentative D call: TRBD1 (6 bases). The CDR3 length is 11 residues. Trimming removed 2 bases from V and 10 bases from J, with 9 bases in between. Germline V lookup: CDR1 SQVTM, CDR2 ANQGSEA.